This T cell receptor beta chain was observed in a study of T cells in Graves' hyperthyroidism and ophthalmopathy. This clonotype was counted at least ten times. The CDR3 extends over 13 amino acids. V dropped 5 bases and J dropped 8; count of bases not matched to a gene: 6. CDR1 is SGHTA, CDR2 FQGNSA, per germline. TCR beta CDR3 regions were amplified from RNA. An initial round of RT-PCR targeting the TCR CDR3 relied on the HTBI primer set. TCRdb itself ran the multiplex PCR reads through MiXCR, one entry per CDR3 protein. This repertoire shows around 260,000 distinct CDR3 sequences, under 30% found once; its top ten account for approximately 25%.

This chain links TRBV7-2 with TRBJ1-2; TRBD1 matches at 9 bases. This TCR derives from a man between 35 and 55 years old with Graves' hyperthyroidism that later progressed to Graves' ophthalmopathy. The sample comprised blood. The CDR3 DNA sequence: TGTGCCAGCAGCCGGGACAGGGCGTTAGGCTACACCTTC. It codes for CASSRDRALGYTF.